Described below is a single TCR beta chain sequence and its context. As yet, its antigen is unknown. One base away lies a much larger clone, so this may be a sequencing read error. The record originates from a study of T cells in Graves' hyperthyroidism and ophthalmopathy. About the study: Any treatment followed the collection of peripheral blood at initial diagnosis.

The CDR3 is 16 residues long. The germline gives CDR1 SNHLY, CDR2 FYNNEI. Authors of the study amplified TCR beta CDR3 regions from RNA transcripts. In the first-round RT-PCR of the TCR CDR3, the HTBI primer set was used. TCRdb re-analysed the multiplex PCR reads in MiXCR, keeping a single row per CDR3 protein. This table has 450,000 to 650,000 distinct CDR3 sequences, approximately 15% appearing once. Study-wide points: It was a median 6.5 months before onset that the model predicted ophthalmopathy. Blood shared most expanded thyroid clonotypes above 0.001.

The chain uses TRBV2 and TRBJ2-3; D may be TRBD1 (5 bases). The origin of this receptor is a woman younger than 35 with Graves' ophthalmopathy. Input material: blood. CDR3 coding DNA: TGTGGCAGCAGCCCCAGAGATTTACCCCCAGGGGATACGCAGTATTTT. Protein: CGSSPRDLPPGDTQYF.